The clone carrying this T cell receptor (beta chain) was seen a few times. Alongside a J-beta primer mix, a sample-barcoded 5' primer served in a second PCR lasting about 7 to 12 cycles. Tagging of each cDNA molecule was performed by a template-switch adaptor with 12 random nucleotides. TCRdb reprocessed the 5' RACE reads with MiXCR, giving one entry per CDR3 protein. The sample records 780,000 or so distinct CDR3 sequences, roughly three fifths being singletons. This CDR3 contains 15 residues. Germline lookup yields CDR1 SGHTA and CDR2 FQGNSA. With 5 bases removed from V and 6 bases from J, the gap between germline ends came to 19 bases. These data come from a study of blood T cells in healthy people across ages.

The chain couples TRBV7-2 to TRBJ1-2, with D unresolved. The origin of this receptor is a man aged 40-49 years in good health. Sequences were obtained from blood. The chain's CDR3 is CASSERDLTIDGYTF. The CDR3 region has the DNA TGTGCCAGCAGCGAAAGAGACCTCACGATCGATGGCTACACCTTC. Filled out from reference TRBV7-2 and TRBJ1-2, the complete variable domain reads GAGVSQSPSNKVTEKGKDVELRCDPISGHTALYWYRQSLGQGLEFLIYFQGNSAPDKSGLPSDRFSAERTGGSVSTLTIQRTQQEDSAVYLCASSERDLTIDGYTFGSGTRLTVV.